The rows below give T cell receptor beta chains drawn from one sample of a study of blood T cell repertoires in COVID-19. Profiled with immunoSEQ multiplex PCR; TCRdb holds only in-frame clones, not every one. The data show around 67,000 clones, with approximately 87% seen just once and around 7.9% held by the top ten. Sequencing was done on a sample of peripheral blood. These receptors were taken from a man aged 45 to 65 with active COVID-19. The CDR3 runs from the conserved cysteine through the conserved F or W. A D gene is named only where the DNA matches it firmly. A clone size is listed for some rows: how often the clone was seen (once, few, many), or a class if it is expanded.

>-|TRBV5-4|-|TRBJ2-1
TGTGCCAGCAGCTTGGGGGCCCGCCCCTCCTACAATGAGCAGTTCTTC
CASSLGARPSYNEQFF
>TRBD2|TRBV28|once|TRBJ2-7
TGTGCCAGCAGTTTTATAGCGGGGACCTACGAGCAGTACTTC
CASSFIAGTYEQYF
>-|TRBV15|-|TRBJ2-7
TGTGCCACCAGCGGAGAAAGTGTCGGGAAGCAGTACTTC
CATSGESVGKQYF
>-|TRBV6-5|once|TRBJ1-1
TGTGCCAGCAGTTCCGGTATTGAAGCTTTCTTT
CASSSGIEAFF
>TRBD1|TRBV2|-|TRBJ2-5
TGTGCCAGCAGTTCTAGTCGGACAGGGGGAAAGACCCAGTACTTC
CASSSSRTGGKTQYF
>-|TRBV28|-|TRBJ1-3
TGTGCCAGCACAGTCGGAAACACCATATATTTT
CASTVGNTIYF
>-|TRBV7-2|-|TRBJ1-4
TGTGCCAGCAGCCCCCGACAGAGTGCAACTAATGAAAAACTGTTTTTT
CASSPRQSATNEKLFF
>TRBD2|TRBV28|-|TRBJ2-1
TGTGCCAGCAGAGTACGACAGGGACTAGCGGGAGCAAATGAGCAGTTCTTC
CASRVRQGLAGANEQFF
>-|TRBV5-1|-|TRBJ1-1
TGCGCCAGCAGCGCTGGGGGGGGATGGAACACTGAAGCTTTCTTT
CASSAGGGWNTEAFF
>-|TRBV7-2|-|TRBJ1-5
TGTGCCAGCAGCGCAGAAACAGGTTATCAGCCCCAGCATTTT
CASSAETGYQPQHF
>-|TRBV20-1|-|TRBJ1-4
TGCAGTGCTAGTCGGGATACGAATGAAAAACTGTTTTTT
CSASRDTNEKLFF
>-|TRBV4-3|few|TRBJ1-6
TGCGCCAGCAGCCAAGATGGGGGAGGCCGCTCACCCCTCCACTTT
CASSQDGGGRSPLHF
>TRBD1|TRBV5-6|-|TRBJ1-4
TGTGCCAGCAGCCATACAGGGGAAGGGGATGAAAAACTGTTTTTT
CASSHTGEGDEKLFF
>TRBD1|TRBV28|-|TRBJ1-3
TGTGCCAGCAGTCTCCGGGGACAGGGATTTGGAAACACCATATATTTT
CASSLRGQGFGNTIYF
>-|TRBV29-1|-|TRBJ2-1
TGCAGCGTCCATTATGCCCCAGGGGCGACCTACAATGAGCAGTTCTTC
CSVHYAPGATYNEQFF
>-|TRBV28|many|TRBJ1-5
TGTGCCACCAACCCCCCGGGACAATTTCAGCCCCAGCATTTT
CATNPPGQFQPQHF
>-|TRBV5-6|-|TRBJ2-5
TGTGCCAGCAGCGCAGGGTTTTGGGAAGAGACCCAGTACTTC
CASSAGFWEETQYF
>-|TRBV27|-|TRBJ2-7
TGTGCCAGCAGTCTTAAGGGGTCCTACGAGCAGTACTTC
CASSLKGSYEQYF
>-|TRBV7-2|-|TRBJ2-5
TGTGCCAGCAGCTTAACCCAGGGAGGAGAGACCCAGTACTTC
CASSLTQGGETQYF
>TRBD1|TRBV5-8|-|TRBJ1-5
TGTGCCAGCAGCGGAACAGGGGTGGATCAGCCCCAGCATTTT
CASSGTGVDQPQHF
>-|TRBV30|once|TRBJ1-1
TGTGCCTGGAGTGTACTCTGGCGGCCGGAAGCTTTCTTT
CAWSVLWRPEAFF
>-|TRBV7-9|-|TRBJ2-5
TGTGCCAGCAGCTTAGGGCGGCTAGCTAGAGAGACCCAGTACTTC
CASSLGRLARETQYF
>-|TRBV7-8|-|TRBJ1-2
TGTGCCAGCAGCCGAGGGGGGGACTATGGCTACACCTTC
CASSRGGDYGYTF
>TRBD1|TRBV28|-|TRBJ1-2
TGTGCCAGCAGTTTCGGTCAGGGGGCCTATGGCTACACCTTC
CASSFGQGAYGYTF
>-|TRBV6-2/TRBV6-3|-|TRBJ1-2
TGTGCCAGCAGTTACTCGACAGAGTGGCGCTACACCTTC
CASSYSTEWRYTF
>TRBD1|TRBV5-1|-|TRBJ2-7
TGCGCCAGCAGCGGCCGGGACAGGGGGCTCGACGAGCAGTACTTC
CASSGRDRGLDEQYF
>-|TRBV7-2|-|TRBJ2-5
TGTGCCAGCAGCTTCTACCAGGGGGAGACCCAGTACTTC
CASSFYQGETQYF
>-|TRBV5-1|-|TRBJ2-3
TGCGCCAGCAGCTTGGAAGGGGCTAGCACAGATACGCAGTATTTT
CASSLEGASTDTQYF
>-|TRBV7-2|-|TRBJ1-5
TGTGCCAGCAGCTTCGCGGGGTGGGGGGGAGGGCAGCCCCAGCATTTT
CASSFAGWGGGQPQHF
>-|TRBV27|-|TRBJ2-7
TGTGCCAGCAGTCGTTTAGCTCCGGAGTGGGAGGTCTCAATCTACGAGCAGTACTTC
CASSRLAPEWEVSIYEQYF
>-|TRBV27|-|TRBJ1-1
TGTGCCAGCAGTTGGGTGGGGAGAGCTGAAGCTTTCTTT
CASSWVGRAEAFF
>-|TRBV7-9|few|TRBJ2-1
TGTGCCAGCAGCTTACTCCCACAGGGCTTTGGGAACAATGAGCAGTTCTTC
CASSLLPQGFGNNEQFF
>-|TRBV18|-|TRBJ1-4
TGTGCCAGCTCACCACGGAGGGTTGAAAAACTGTTTTTT
CASSPRRVEKLFF
>-|TRBV5-1|-|TRBJ1-6
TGCGCCAGCTCCGAGGTGGTGGATTCACCCCTCCACTTT
CASSEVVDSPLHF
>-|TRBV29-1|once|TRBJ1-1
TGCAGCGTTCAAAGAAACAGCAACACTGAAGCTTTCTTT
CSVQRNSNTEAFF
>-|TRBV27|-|TRBJ2-7
TGTGCCAGCAGTTGGTCCAGGGCCTCCTACGAGCAGTACTTC
CASSWSRASYEQYF